Below are 23 T cell receptor beta chains sequenced from a single sample in a study of PD-L1 blockade in urothelial cancer. This sample's time point: peripheral blood 6 weeks after treatment start. Generated by immunoSEQ multiplex PCR, the TCRdb table keeps only in-frame clones and is missing some. The sample yields about 36,000 clones, 75% to 90% seen once. The material was PBMCs, obtained around atezolizumab (anti-PD-L1) treatment. The receptors stem from a man aged 40-50 years with urothelial cancer.

The V gene is TRBV25-1, the J gene TRBJ2-7; D uncertain. V was clipped by 3 bases and J by 5 bases, with 2 bases between them. The CDR3 extends over 10 amino acids. Germline CDR1 is MGHDK and CDR2 is SYGVNS. The CDR3 region is CASSDNEQYF. As DNA, the CDR3 is TGTGCCAGCAGTGATAACGAGCAGTACTTC.

The CDR3 region is CASSGQGIINQPQHF. For the CDR3, the DNA is TGTGCCAGCAGTGGACAGGGGATTATCAATCAGCCCCAGCATTTT. The chain joins TRBV2 to TRBJ1-5; 8 bases line up with TRBD1. Germline V CDR1 and CDR2: SNHLY, FYNNEI. The V segment lost 4 bases and the J segment 3 bases; nucleotides outside the gene matches: 5. The length of the CDR3 is 15 residues.

A few counts support this clone. This sequence joins TRBV19 and TRBJ2-2, with a tentative D call TRBD2 (6 bases). The ends were cut back, 3 bases at V and 6 bases at J, with 8 bases in the middle. The CDR3 totals 13 residues. CDR1 is LNHDA and CDR2 is SQIVND in the germline V gene (reference sequence). CDR3 in amino acids: CASSMTGAGELFF. As DNA, the CDR3 is TGTGCCAGTAGTATGACGGGGGCCGGGGAGCTGTTTTTT. Together with reference TRBV19 and TRBJ2-2, the CDR3 gives the full variable domain: DGGITQSPKYLFRKEGQNVTLSCEQNLNHDAMYWYRQDPGQGLRLIYYSQIVNDFQKGDIAEGYSVSREKKESFPLTVTSAQKNPTAFYLCASSMTGAGELFFGEGSRLTVL.

This clone came up a few times. This chain joins TRBV21-1 and TRBJ2-3; the table's TRBD2 call for D was not verified on the DNA. TRBV21-1 is tagged as a pseudogene. CDR3 length: 16 residues. The chain's CDR3 is CASSKVWEEPTDTQYF. In DNA, the CDR3 is TGTGCCAGCAGCAAAGTATGGGAGGAGCCCACAGATACGCAGTATTTT.

DNA for the CDR3: TGTGCCAGTAGTCAACAGGTTTCTGGAAACACCATATATTTT. Its translation: CASSQQVSGNTIYF. This chain links TRBV19 with TRBJ1-3, with D tentatively TRBD1 (5 bases). Germline CDR1 reads LNHDA; CDR2 reads SQIVND (reference sequence). The CDR3 spans 14 residues. Trimming stripped 5 bases from V and 1 base from J, with 9 bases between.

CDR3: CASSPSGQGYTEAFF. DNA of the CDR3: TGCGCCAGCAGTCCCTCCGGGCAGGGCTACACTGAAGCTTTCTTT. This chain joins TRBV23-1 and TRBJ1-1; weak D call: TRBD1 (5 bases). Being an ORF, TRBV23-1 has a function that is uncertain. The CDR3 totals 15 residues. V lost 4 bases and J 3 bases, leaving 15 bases between the germline ends.

The chain combines TRBV5-1 with TRBJ1-1, with D perhaps matching TRBD1 (6 bases). Germline CDR1 and CDR2: SGHRS and YFSETQ. V gave up 3 bases and J gave up 8 bases, with 11 bases separating them. The CDR3 is 12 residues long. The CDR3 region has the DNA TGCGCCAGCAGCTCGGGAGGGACAGAAGCTTTCTTT. As protein: CASSSGGTEAFF.

CDR3 amino acids: CASSTHRVSEQYF. In DNA, the CDR3 is TGTGCCAGTAGTACCCACAGGGTAAGCGAGCAGTACTTC. The rearrangement links TRBV19 to TRBJ2-7, with D perhaps TRBD1 (6 bases). Trimming pared 4 bases from V and 6 bases from J, leaving 13 bases between. Germline lookup yields CDR1 LNHDA and CDR2 SQIVND (reference sequence). There are 13 residues in the CDR3.

V and J are TRBV7-9 and TRBJ2-5, with 7 nucleotides matching TRBD2. Germline CDR1 and CDR2: SEHNR and FQNEAQ (reference sequence). This CDR3 spans 15 amino acids. Trimming removed 5 bases from V and 5 bases from J; junction bases left unmatched: 11. The CDR3 bases are TGTGCCAGCAGCCCCATCGGACTAGGCGGGGAGACCCAGTACTTC. Translated: CASSPIGLGGETQYF.

The chain recombines TRBV9 with TRBJ1-1; maybe TRBD1 (6 bases). The CDR3 has 13 amino acids. Trimming removed 9 bases at V and 1 base at J, with 13 bases between. The germline gives CDR1 SGDLS, CDR2 YYNGEE. The CDR3 sequence is CATSRTENTEAFF. CDR3 DNA sequence: TGTGCCACCTCTCGGACAGAGAACACTGAAGCTTTCTTT.

The chain employs TRBV6-5 and TRBJ1-1; D ambiguous. Germline CDR1 is MNHEY and CDR2 is SVGAGI. This CDR3 spans 13 amino acids. V shed 8 bases and J shed 1 base, with 11 bases lying between them. CDR3 sequence (DNA): TGTGCCAGCCTCTCGGGAAGGAACACTGAAGCTTTCTTT. This codes for CASLSGRNTEAFF.

This rearrangement joins TRBV14 to TRBJ2-3; 13 bases are shared with TRBD2. This CDR3 contains 21 residues. The V and J ends lost 3 bases and 1 base, in that order; junction bases with no gene match: 16. Per the germline V gene, CDR1 is SGHDN and CDR2 is FVKESK. Here the CDR3 DNA reads TGTGCCAGCAGCCAGAGCCGGACTAGCGGGAGTAAGGGGCCAGGCACAGATACGCAGTATTTT. Translation gives CASSQSRTSGSKGPGTDTQYF.

This clone turned up a few times. This chain uses TRBV10-3 with TRBJ1-3, with a weak D call TRBD1 (5 bases). Trimming pared 5 bases from V and 2 bases from J, leaving 19 bases between. The CDR3 length is 17 residues. CDR1 is ENHRY, CDR2 SYGVKD, per germline. CDR3 region: CAISQATQGLAGNTIYF. CDR3 nucleotides: TGTGCCATCAGTCAAGCGACTCAGGGATTAGCTGGAAACACCATATATTTT.

The chain employs TRBV18 and TRBJ2-7; D perhaps matches TRBD1 (5 bases). This CDR3 spans 15 amino acids. CDR1 and CDR2 (germline): KGHSH, LQKENI. Trimming removed 6 bases from V and 6 bases from J, with 21 bases in between. The CDR3 nucleotides read TGTGCCAGCTCGCACAGCGCAGGGCCGCAGGTCGAGCAGTACTTC. Its translation is CASSHSAGPQVEQYF. The full variable domain, rest sourced from reference TRBV18 and TRBJ2-7, is NAGVMQNPRHLVRRRGQEARLRCSPMKGHSHVYWYRQLPEEGLKFMVYLQKENIIDESGMPKERFSAEFPKEGPSILRIQQVVRGDSAAYFCASSHSAGPQVEQYFGPGTRLTVT.

The chain employs TRBV28 and TRBJ2-1; possible D gene TRBD2, 6 bases. The CDR3 has 15 amino acids. CDR1 is MDHEN and CDR2 is SYDVKM in the germline V gene. V was trimmed by 5 bases and J by 7 bases, leaving 18 bases between them. CDR3 in DNA: TGTGCCAGCAGTCGAGGACTAATCCCACAGAATGAGCAGTTCTTC. Protein sequence: CASSRGLIPQNEQFF.

V and J are TRBV4-1 and TRBJ1-5; no clear D. There are 15 residues in the CDR3. CDR1 is MGHRA and CDR2 is YSYEKL in the germline V gene. Trimming removed 4 bases at V and 9 bases at J, with 19 bases between. The CDR3 here is CASSPRDLAGWPQHF. The CDR3 nucleotides are TGCGCCAGCAGCCCGAGAGACCTAGCCGGCTGGCCCCAGCATTTT.

The DNA of the CDR3 is TGCAGCGTTGGTACGGGACTAGGGGGAGAGACCCAGTACTTC. Encoded protein: CSVGTGLGGETQYF. The chain has TRBV29-1 and TRBJ2-5; 8 bases fit TRBD2. The CDR3 contains 14 residues. The trim removed 4 bases at V and 4 bases at J, leaving 8 bases unmatched. Germline CDR1 and CDR2: SQVTM and ANQGSEA.

This chain uses TRBV6-1 with TRBJ1-2; a weak D match, TRBD1 (5 bases). Germline V CDR1 and CDR2: MNHNS, SASEGT. The CDR3 loop spans 14 amino acids. V lost 3 bases and J 5 bases, leaving 13 bases between the germline ends. CDR3 bases: TGTGCCAGCAGTGACTCCGGGGGTCCGTATGGCTACACCTTC. Translating it yields CASSDSGGPYGYTF.

The V call is TRBV28, the J call TRBJ1-4, with D perhaps matching TRBD1 (5 bases). Trimming took 5 bases from V and 2 from J, leaving 12 bases between them. CDR1 is MDHEN and CDR2 is SYDVKM in the germline V gene. CDR3 length equals 15 residues. The CDR3 loop is CASSRVGGTNEKLFF. The CDR3 DNA is TGTGCCAGCAGTAGAGTTGGGGGGACTAATGAAAAACTGTTTTTT. Filled out from reference TRBV28 and TRBJ1-4, the complete variable domain reads DVKVTQSSRYLVKRTGEKVFLECVQDMDHENMFWYRQDPGLGLRLIYFSYDVKMKEKGDIPEGYSVSREKKERFSLILESASTNQTSMYLCASSRVGGTNEKLFFGSGTQLSVL.

The CDR3 DNA is TGTGCCAGCAGTGATTTAAAACGGGAAAAACTGTTTTTT. It yields the protein CASSDLKREKLFF. The V gene is TRBV6-1, the J gene TRBJ1-4; no firm D call. Germline CDR1 MNHNS, CDR2 SASEGT. Trimming cost V 3 bases and J 8 bases, with 10 bases left between them. The CDR3 is made up of 13 amino acids.

The rearrangement joins TRBV6-6 to TRBJ2-1; 9 bases align to TRBD2. The CDR3 is 15 amino acids. The trim removed 2 bases at V and 9 bases at J, leaving 8 bases unmatched. Germline CDR1 and CDR2: MNHNY and SVGAGI (reference sequence). CDR3 amino acids: CASSYEASGNSEQFF. CDR3 nucleotides: TGTGCCAGCAGTTACGAGGCTAGCGGGAATAGTGAGCAGTTCTTC.

The rearrangement uses TRBV28 and TRBJ2-1; D is perhaps TRBD2 (6 bases). The germline V gene encodes CDR1 MDHEN and CDR2 SYDVKM. V shed 3 bases and J shed 4 bases, with 10 bases lying between them. This CDR3 region has 14 residues. This CDR3 is CASSLDSGYNEQFF. CDR3 nucleotides: TGTGCCAGCAGTTTGGATAGCGGTTACAATGAGCAGTTCTTC.

The chain combines TRBV7-2 with TRBJ2-7, with 9 nucleotides matching TRBD2. This CDR3 comprises 14 residues. V shed 5 bases and J 6 bases; nucleotides not matched to a gene: 8. Germline V gene sequence: CDR1 SGHTA, CDR2 FQGNSA. In DNA form, the CDR3 reads TGTGCCAGCAGCCAACGGACTAGCGACGGCGAGCAGTACTTC. As protein: CASSQRTSDGEQYF. Variable domain in full (rest from reference TRBV7-2 and TRBJ2-7): GAGVSQSPSNKVTEKGKDVELRCDPISGHTALYWYRQSLGQGLEFLIYFQGNSAPDKSGLPSDRFSAERTGGSVSTLTIQRTQQEDSAVYLCASSQRTSDGEQYFGPGTRLTVT.